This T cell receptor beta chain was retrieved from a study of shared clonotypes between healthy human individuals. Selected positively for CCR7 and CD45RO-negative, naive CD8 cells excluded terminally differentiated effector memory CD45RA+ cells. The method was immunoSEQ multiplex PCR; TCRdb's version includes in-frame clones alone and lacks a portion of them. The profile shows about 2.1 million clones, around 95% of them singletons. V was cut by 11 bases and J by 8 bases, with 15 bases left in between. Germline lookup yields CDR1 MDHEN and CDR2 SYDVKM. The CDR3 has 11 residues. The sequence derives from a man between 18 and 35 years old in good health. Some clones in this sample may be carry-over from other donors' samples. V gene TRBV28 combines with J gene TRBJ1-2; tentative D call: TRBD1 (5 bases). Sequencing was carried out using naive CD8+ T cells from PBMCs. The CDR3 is CAGEGVTGYTF. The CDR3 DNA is TGTGCCGGAGAAGGGGTTACGGGCTACACCTTC.